This T cell receptor (beta chain) emerged from a study of T cell changes during pregnancy in multiple sclerosis (dated by TCRdb to the late 2010s). In the study overall: The study examined how the T cell repertoire changed over the course of pregnancy in women with multiple sclerosis.

In regard to this clone: Which antigen it targets is not known. Base qualities are not provided; no much larger clone lies one nucleotide away.

The V and J ends are trimmed by 4 bases and 2 bases, leaving 9 bases between them. The CDR1 and CDR2 encoded by the germline V gene are MNHEY and SVGAGI. CDR3 length: 13 amino acids, cysteine to phenylalanine. Here the CDR3 DNA is all that survives: 39 bases in frame from base 1. The method behind the library was the immunoSEQ multiplex PCR assay. TCRdb's version of the immuneACCESS table is confined to in-frame rearrangements and falls short of the full clone set. An unresolved V gene accounts for under half of the shortfall where checked; the remainder is of unknown origin. The sample data list approximately 65,000 clones, and around nine tenths of these were observed just once. Approximately 1.5% of the sample belongs to the ten largest clones.

Here the sequenced sample was peripheral blood, taken in the third trimester of pregnancy. This TCR came from a female donor in good health, enrolled as a control in a pregnancy study. The receptor chain draws on TRBV6-5 and TRBJ2-7; the D region possibly corresponds to TRBD1 (6 bases align). CDR3 region: CASSSGQTYEQYF. The DNA is as follows: TGTGCCAGCAGTTCTGGACAGACCTACGAGCAGTACTTC.